This passage covers 10 T cell receptor beta chains from one sample sequenced in a study of T cell responses to AZD1222 COVID-19 vaccine. The repertoire was sequenced with immunoSEQ multiplex PCR; TCRdb's copy has only in-frame clones and lacks some. Here the sample spans about 100,000 clones, around 87% being singletons. The sample consisted of peripheral blood, taken 28 days after the second AZD1222 dose. These receptors all come from an adult who received the AZD1222 COVID-19 vaccine.

The chain joins TRBV6-5 to TRBJ2-3; no firm D call. Germline CDR1 reads MNHEY; CDR2 reads SVGAGI. Between the trimmed V and J ends, which lost 4 bases and 0 bases, there was a span of 8 bases. The CDR3 loop spans 14 amino acids. As DNA, the CDR3 is TGTGCCAGCAGTTCAAAGACTAGCACAGATACGCAGTATTTT. Translating it yields CASSSKTSTDTQYF.

This rearrangement joins TRBV7-9 to TRBJ1-4; unclear D gene. CDR1 SEHNR and CDR2 FQNEAQ come from the germline V gene (reference sequence). Trimming cost V 1 base and J 8 bases, with 8 bases left between them. CDR3 length equals 13 residues. CDR3 protein: CASSLVTLEKLFF. CDR3 coding DNA: TGTGCCAGCAGCTTAGTAACCCTCGAAAAACTGTTTTTT.

The chain links TRBV2 to TRBJ1-3, with D possibly being TRBD1 (6 bases). Germline CDR1 reads SNHLY; CDR2 reads FYNNEI. This CDR3 is 16 amino acids long. Trimming stripped 3 bases from V and 7 bases from J, with 19 bases between. The chain's CDR3 is CASSDQGHQSGNTIYF. For the CDR3, the DNA is TGTGCCAGCAGTGACCAGGGACACCAGAGCGGCAACACCATATATTTT. Looking up the rest from reference TRBV2 and TRBJ1-3 gives the full variable domain: EPEVTQTPSHQVTQMGQEVILRCVPISNHLYFYWYRQILGQKVEFLVSFYNNEISEKSEIFDDQFSVERPDGSNFTLKIRSTKLEDSAMYFCASSDQGHQSGNTIYFGEGSWLTVV.

This clone is a singleton in its sample. The chain is built from TRBV15 and TRBJ1-1, with a possible D match to TRBD1 (6 bases). Trimming stripped 0 bases from V and 2 bases from J, with 13 bases between. Germline-derived CDR1 and CDR2 are LNHNV and YYDKDF (reference sequence). The CDR3 runs 16 residues. The CDR3 is CATSREPGQLNTEAFF. CDR3 nucleotide sequence: TGTGCCACCAGCAGAGAGCCGGGACAACTTAACACTGAAGCTTTCTTT.

This clone was counted a few times. The rearrangement joins TRBV5-1 to TRBJ2-2; D gene unclear. Germline-derived CDR1 and CDR2 are SGHRS and YFSETQ. The CDR3 contains 13 residues. V was trimmed by 4 bases and J by 6 bases, leaving 10 bases between them. The CDR3 sequence is CASSATEAGELFF. CDR3 DNA: TGCGCCAGCAGCGCCACAGAGGCCGGGGAGCTGTTTTTT. Filled out from reference TRBV5-1 and TRBJ2-2, the complete variable domain reads KAGVTQTPRYLIKTRGQQVTLSCSPISGHRSVSWYQQTPGQGLQFLFEYFSETQRNKGNFPGRFSGRQFSNSRSEMNVSTLELGDSALYLCASSATEAGELFFGEGSRLTVL.

For the CDR3, the DNA is TGCGCCAGCAGTTCCGGACGATCGGGAGGAGATACGCAGTATTTT. It yields the protein CASSSGRSGGDTQYF. This chain joins TRBV4-3 and TRBJ2-3; TRBD2 agrees at 7 bases. Germline V lookup: CDR1 LGHNA, CDR2 YSLEER. V lost 6 bases to trimming and J lost 5 bases; unmatched junction nucleotides: 11. There are 15 residues in the CDR3.

V and J are TRBV2 and TRBJ2-7; 11 bases fit TRBD2. The V segment lost 5 bases and the J segment 5 bases; nucleotides outside the gene matches: 14. From germline, CDR1 is SNHLY and CDR2 FYNNEI. This CDR3 contains 17 residues. The CDR3 sequence: CASSHTTSGGFGDEQYF. For the CDR3, the DNA is TGTGCCAGCAGTCACACTACTAGCGGGGGCTTCGGGGACGAGCAGTACTTC.

This sequence joins TRBV11-3 and TRBJ2-1; the D gene is possibly TRBD1 (5 bases). The CDR3 spans 16 residues. Per the germline V gene, CDR1 is SGHNT and CDR2 is YENEEA. The germline V and J ends were trimmed by 3 bases and 0 bases, with 12 bases remaining between them. The DNA of the CDR3 is TGTGCCAGCAGCTTTAGGTTAGGGGACTCCTACAATGAGCAGTTCTTC. This codes for CASSFRLGDSYNEQFF. Looking up the rest from reference TRBV11-3 and TRBJ2-1 gives the full variable domain: EAGVVQSPRYKIIEKKQPVAFWCNPISGHNTLYWYLQNLGQGPELLIRYENEEAVDDSQLPKDRFSAERLKGVDSTLKIQPAELGDSAVYLCASSFRLGDSYNEQFFGPGTRLTVL.

CDR3 nucleotides: TGTGCCAGCAGCTTAGGCGCCAGGGAAGCTCAGCCCCAGCATTTT. It encodes CASSLGAREAQPQHF. The V gene is TRBV7-2, the J gene TRBJ1-5, with a weak D call TRBD1 (5 bases). This CDR3 is built from 15 residues. V was clipped by 1 base and J by 6 bases, with 13 bases between them. CDR1 SGHTA and CDR2 FQGNSA come from the germline V gene.

The chain links TRBV7-9 to TRBJ2-7, with D possibly being TRBD1 (5 bases). V shed 1 base and J shed 7 bases, with 11 bases lying between them. Germline loops: CDR1 SEHNR, CDR2 FQNEAQ (reference sequence). The CDR3 covers 13 residues. As DNA, the CDR3 is TGTGCCAGCAGCTTAGAGGCTGGGGCAGAGCAGTACTTC. Translation: CASSLEAGAEQYF. Variable domain in full (rest from reference TRBV7-9 and TRBJ2-7): DTGVSQNPRHKITKRGQNVTFRCDPISEHNRLYWYRQTLGQGPEFLTYFQNEAQLEKSRLLSDRFSAERPKGSFSTLEIQRTEQGDSAMYLCASSLEAGAEQYFGPGTRLTVT.